The source of this TCR beta chain is a study of T-cell memory formation after mild COVID-19. The CDR3 loop spans 15 amino acids. The germline V and J ends were trimmed by 1 base and 8 bases, with 15 bases remaining between them. Germline V lookup: CDR1 SSHAT, CDR2 FNYEAQ (reference sequence). TCRdb itself ran the 5' RACE reads through MiXCR, one entry per CDR3 protein. The sample holds approximately 390,000 distinct CDR3 sequences, roughly 15% seen once. This clonotype was detected ten times or more. The rearrangement links TRBV7-7 to TRBJ2-1; tentatively, D is TRBD2 (7 bases). The material sequenced was PBMCs or a T cell subset sorted from them (not recorded which). This TCR was sampled from a man younger than 35 who had mild COVID-19 (a few samples of this study predate the infection). Cell type and time point are not known. CDR3 coding DNA: TGTGCCAGCAGCTTAGGGCGGGGGCAGAGTTATGAGCAGTTCTTC. This sequence encodes CASSLGRGQSYEQFF.